A selection of T cell receptor beta chains follows, all from one sample in a study of T cells in Graves' hyperthyroidism and ophthalmopathy. TCRdb itself ran the multiplex PCR reads through MiXCR, one entry per CDR3 protein. The sample contains 750,000 to 950,000 distinct CDR3 sequences, 38% of which appear only once. The sample comprised blood. These receptors were taken from a man in his late teens or twenties with Graves' hyperthyroidism. Both conserved end residues are part of each CDR3. Fields, in order: V gene, clone size, D gene, J gene, CDR3 protein, CDR3 DNA. The D gene is left open where the match is weak. Not every row has a clone size; where given, it reads once, few, many or a size class.

TRBV11-2	many	.	TRBJ1-2	CASSPRPGGYTF	TGTGCCAGCAGCCCGAGACCTGGGGGCTACACCTTC
TRBV10-3	many	.	TRBJ1-3	CAISDGGFAGNTIYF	TGTGCCATCAGTGACGGGGGTTTCGCTGGAAACACCATATATTTT
TRBV15	.	.	TRBJ1-1	CATSRGESSYNEQFF	TGTGCCACCAGCAGAGGCGAATCCTCCTACAATGAGCAGTTCTTT
TRBV5-1	few	.	TRBJ2-2	CASSVLGTQNTGELFF	TGCGCCAGCAGCGTGTTGGGGACTCAGAACACCGGGGAGCTGTTTTTT
TRBV11-3	.	.	TRBJ1-2	CASSFRLGRVYYGYTF	TGTGCCAGCAGCTTCCGTCTGGGAAGGGTCTACTATGGCTACACCTTC
TRBV5-1	.	TRBD1	TRBJ2-7	CASSLDTGTGGKEQYF	TGCGCCAGCAGCTTGGACACCGGGACAGGGGGGAAGGAGCAGTACTTC
TRBV5-1	.	TRBD2	TRBJ2-7	CASSTWTSGGPYERYF	TGCGCCAGCAGCACGTGGACTAGCGGGGGGCCTTACGAGCGGTACTTC
TRBV6-5	.	TRBD1	TRBJ2-7	CASSYEGTGGYEQYF	TGTGCCAGCAGTTACGAGGGGACAGGGGGCTACGAGCAGTACTTC
TRBV6-5	few	.	TRBJ1-1	CASSPGDLAEAFF	TGTGCCAGCAGCCCCGGAGATCTGGCTGAAGCTTTCTTT
TRBV6-2/TRBV6-3	few	.	TRBJ1-2	CASSYSKGTNYGYTF	TGTGCCAGCAGTTACTCGAAGGGAACTAACTATGGCTACACCTTC
TRBV5-6	.	.	TRBJ1-2	CASSLYAGNYGYTF	TGTGCCAGCAGCTTGTACGCCGGAAACTATGGCTACACCTTC
TRBV2	.	TRBD1	TRBJ1-2	CASSGQGRPYGYTF	TGTGCCAGCAGTGGACAGGGCCGACCTTATGGCTACACCTTC
TRBV7-2	.	TRBD2	TRBJ2-7	CASSYGSGGGEQYF	TGTGCCAGCAGTTACGGGTCCGGGGGGGGTGAGCAGTACTTC
TRBV18	.	.	TRBJ2-5	CASSEGEETQYF	TGTGCCAGCTCAGAAGGGGAGGAGACCCAGTACTTC
TRBV7-8	many	.	TRBJ1-1	CASSSGTQGRNTEAFF	TGTGCCAGCAGCTCGGGGACACAGGGTAGGAACACTGAAGCTTTCTTT
TRBV24-1	.	.	TRBJ2-2	CATSDFRGATGELFF	TGTGCCACCAGTGATTTTCGGGGGGCGACCGGGGAGCTGTTTTTT
TRBV20-1	.	.	TRBJ1-1	CSASSSWANAEAFF	TGCAGTGCTAGTAGCTCTTGGGCTAACGCGGAAGCTTTCTTT
TRBV11-2	.	.	TRBJ1-3	CASSLVGSRSGNTIYF	TGTGCCAGCAGCTTAGTGGGCTCCCGCTCTGGAAACACCATATATTTT
TRBV10-3	few	TRBD1	TRBJ2-2	CAISEGQGAAGELFF	TGTGCCATCAGTGAGGGACAGGGGGCCGCCGGGGAGCTGTTTTTT
TRBV7-9	.	.	TRBJ2-2	CASSQEQVTGELFF	TGTGCCAGCAGCCAAGAACAGGTCACCGGGGAGCTGTTTTTT
TRBV10-3	.	.	TRBJ1-1	CAPRKYREASQAFF	TGTGCCCCCCGGAAATACAGGGAGGCGAGTCAAGCTTTCTTT
TRBV10-3	many	TRBD1	TRBJ1-1	CAISPTGPGTEAFF	TGTGCCATCAGCCCGACAGGGCCAGGGACTGAAGCTTTCTTT
TRBV2	few	TRBD2	TRBJ2-7	CASRPGGGSYEQYF	TGTGCCAGCAGGCCCGGGGGGGGTTCCTACGAGCAGTACTTC
TRBV10-3	many	.	TRBJ2-7	CAISEAKGLNEQYF	TGTGCCATCAGTGAGGCGAAAGGACTAAACGAGCAGTACTTC
TRBV11-2	.	.	TRBJ1-4	CASSVSGSANEKLFF	TGTGCCAGCAGCGTCTCAGGGTCGGCTAATGAAAAACTGTTTTTT
TRBV11-2	.	TRBD1	TRBJ2-2	CASSLGPPGQGSTGELFF	TGTGCCAGCAGCTTAGGACCTCCGGGACAGGGATCCACCGGGGAGCTGTTTTTT
TRBV12-3/TRBV12-4	.	.	TRBJ1-1	CASSRSEAWNTEAFF	TGTGCCAGCAGCCGTTCGGAGGCATGGAACACTGAAGCTTTCTTT
TRBV7-2	.	TRBD2	TRBJ2-7	CASTGPGTTEQYF	TGTGCCAGCACCGGACCGGGGACTACCGAGCAGTACTTC
TRBV25-1	many	TRBD1	TRBJ1-1	CASSDSTGTTEAFF	TGTGCCAGCAGTGATTCGACAGGGACAACTGAAGCTTTCTTT
TRBV2	.	.	TRBJ1-2	CASSLTPNYDYTF	TGTGCCAGCAGTTTAACCCCTAACTATGACTACACCTTC
TRBV2	.	.	TRBJ2-3	CASSELTDTQYF	TGTGCCAGCAGTGAGCTGACAGATACGCAGTATTTT
TRBV12-3/TRBV12-4	.	TRBD1	TRBJ1-5	CASSLGGQGASQPQHF	TGTGCCAGCAGTTTAGGGGGACAGGGGGCCAGTCAGCCCCAGCATTTT
TRBV9	few	TRBD1	TRBJ2-7	CASSVAPTGGNSEQYF	TGTGCCAGCAGCGTAGCTCCGACAGGGGGTAACTCCGAGCAGTACTTC
TRBV7-9	many	.	TRBJ2-5	CASSLAQQDGETQYF	TGTGCCAGCAGCTTAGCGCAGCAGGACGGGGAGACCCAGTACTTC
TRBV7-9	.	.	TRBJ1-6	CASLSGAARGNSPLHF	TGTGCCAGCCTGTCGGGGGCTGCCCGGGGGAATTCACCCCTCCACTTT
TRBV13	.	.	TRBJ1-1	CASSPTGYLDTEAFF	TGTGCCAGCAGCCCGACAGGCTATCTGGACACTGAAGCTTTCTTT
TRBV29-1	many	.	TRBJ1-4	CSVETLRANEKLFF	TGCAGCGTCGAGACCCTTAGGGCTAATGAAAAACTGTTTTTT
TRBV7-3	few	.	TRBJ1-5	CASSQDEGRNQPQHF	TGCGCCAGCAGCCAAGACGAGGGTCGCAATCAGCCCCAGCATTTT
TRBV25-1	.	.	TRBJ1-6	CASSLQGRSPLHF	TGTGCCAGCAGTCTACAGGGAAGATCACCCCTCCACTTT
TRBV29-1	.	TRBD2	TRBJ2-7	CSLGGEVSEQYF	TGCAGCTTGGGGGGGGAGGTGAGCGAGCAGTACTTC
TRBV7-7	.	.	TRBJ1-1	CASSLKQKPKVRAPWTEAFF	TGTGCTAGCAGCTTAAAGCAGAAGCCTAAAGTGAGGGCGCCTTGGACTGAAGCTTTCTTT
TRBV7-9	.	.	TRBJ2-1	CASSYDGAYNEQFF	TGTGCCAGCAGCTACGATGGGGCCTACAATGAGCAGTTCTTC
TRBV2	.	.	TRBJ1-1	CASSEFQGVFTEAFF	TGTGCCAGCAGTGAGTTTCAGGGTGTTTTCACTGAAGCTTTCTTT
TRBV7-6	.	TRBD2	TRBJ2-5	CASSPSTSGEYQETQYF	TGTGCCAGCAGCCCCTCGACTAGCGGGGAGTACCAAGAGACCCAGTACTTC
TRBV9	.	.	TRBJ2-5	CASSVDPGEETQYF	TGTGCCAGCAGCGTAGATCCAGGGGAAGAGACCCAGTACTTC
TRBV2	.	.	TRBJ1-5	CASSVHREIGNQPQHF	TGTGCCAGCAGTGTACACAGGGAGATCGGCAATCAGCCCCAGCATTTT
TRBV6-2/TRBV6-3	.	TRBD1	TRBJ1-1	CASTDWTGGIRAFF	TGTGCCAGCACCGATTGGACAGGGGGAATAAGGGCTTTCTTT
TRBV12-3/TRBV12-4	.	TRBD1	TRBJ1-5	CASSPGTGTGNQPQHF	TGTGCCAGCAGTCCCGGGACAGGGACTGGCAATCAGCCCCAGCATTTT
TRBV5-1	once	.	TRBJ1-1	CASSLRGTGMNTEAFF	TGCGCCAGCAGCCTACGGGGGACCGGGATGAACACTGAAGCTTTCTTT
TRBV6-6	.	.	TRBJ1-5	CASSFPSRNQPQHF	TGTGCCAGCAGCTTCCCGTCACGAAATCAGCCCCAGCATTTT
TRBV29-1	.	TRBD2	TRBJ2-5	CSALAAGETQYF	TGCAGCGCACTAGCGGCCGGGGAGACCCAGTACTTC
TRBV7-7	many	TRBD2	TRBJ2-2	CASSGLGGKFAGELFF	TGTGCTAGCAGCGGCCTGGGGGGGAAGTTCGCCGGGGAGCTGTTTTTT
TRBV7-6	many	.	TRBJ2-5	CASSVGPLGTQYF	TGTGCCAGCAGCGTAGGCCCCCTCGGGACCCAGTACTTC
TRBV10-3	.	.	TRBJ2-2	CAISERATGELFF	TGTGCCATCAGTGAGAGAGCTACCGGGGAGCTGTTTTTT
TRBV28	.	TRBD1	TRBJ2-2	CASGITGAAGELFF	TGTGCCAGCGGAATCACAGGGGCGGCCGGGGAGCTGTTTTTT
TRBV2	.	.	TRBJ1-4	CASSDRDNGKLFF	TGTGCCAGCAGTGACAGGGATAATGGAAAACTGTTTTTT
TRBV9	few	.	TRBJ2-7	CASSVDGDGFSYEQYF	TGTGCCAGCAGCGTAGACGGGGACGGATTCTCCTACGAGCAGTACTTC
TRBV2	.	TRBD1	TRBJ1-1	CASTDRGRQAFF	TGTGCCAGCACGGACAGGGGACGCCAAGCTTTCTTT
TRBV9	.	.	TRBJ1-4	CASSVGQSNEKLFF	TGTGCCAGCAGCGTAGGACAGAGCAATGAAAAACTGTTTTTT